This record covers a single TCR beta chain. Its antigen is still unknown. Within one base of it there is no much larger clone, and no base qualities were kept. The CDR3 sequence holds 15 residues, the cysteine and phenylalanine included. CDR3 DNA only is kept here, 45 bases in frame from base 1. The germline V gene sets CDR1 to MRHNA and CDR2 to SNTAGT. V sheds 0 bases and J sheds 0 bases, leaving 3 bases between their ends. The data were taken from a study of T cells after yellow fever vaccination (dated by TCRdb to between 2018 and 2021). Looking at the study overall: The SMART-Seq v4 Ultra Low Input RNA kit was used to prepare libraries from fractions with low cell numbers. To follow T-cell clones before and after both primary and booster YFV17D yellow fever vaccination, bulk TCR alpha and beta repertoires underwent longitudinal sequencing. Blood was collected at multiple timepoints before and after primary and secondary immunization, and bulk PBMC replicates and cell subsets were isolated. The cohort comprised two healthy male donors, one aged 18 to 30 and one aged 30 to 40 years. Paper-wide results and their limitations: FACS-sorted repertoires could contain abundant contaminating clonotypes from the bulk population, so computational filtering was required. The secondary T-cell response was weaker than the primary response but faster, peaking on day 5 instead of day 15. A small share of clonotypes was detected in both CD4 and CD8 compartments, with the overlap likely arising from convergent recombination. After the booster, most clones that had expanded after primary vaccination were detected again (about 97% of CD4 and more than 80% of CD8), suggesting broad maintenance of memory. Because the study included only a couple of donors, the extent to which the findings can be generalized is limited.

TCR cDNA was made using 5'RACE template switching, a step that added a universal primer site and unique molecular identifiers. Priming of cDNA synthesis was performed from both the TCR alpha and TCR beta constant segments. Two PCR steps were used to amplify libraries, with sample barcodes and sequencing adapters being added in the second step. Sequencing of the libraries was done on either Illumina HiSeq 2500 (2x100 bp) or NovaSeq (2x150 bp). The authors' pipeline ran thus. MIGEC handled demultiplexing of reads and collapsing into UMI consensus sequences, while MiXCR performed V(D)J alignment. Vaccine-responding clonotypes were defined with edgeR using replicate PBMC samples, requiring FDR below 0.01 and a log2 fold change above 5 up to day 15. CD4 or CD8 identity was assigned to each bulk clonotype according to whether the clonotype was present at higher abundance in the sequenced CD4 repertoire or the sequenced CD8 repertoire. TCRdb took the public reads, trimmed them with fastp at Q25, ran MiXCR for clone calling and kept in-frame beta chains. Rows with one shared CDR3 protein collapse into an entry with the most common genes and DNA. The V and J calls were determined by TCRdb, not by the authors. This sample gives 450,000 to 600,000 distinct CDR3 sequences in total; around 17% of them show up just once. The top ten hold 15% to 20% of the sample.

The treatment or condition label on this specimen signifies: live attenuated yellow fever vaccine strain. At each blood-draw timepoint, two biological replicates of bulk PBMCs were obtained. A standard Ficoll-Paque protocol was used to isolate PBMCs from peripheral blood. TriZol was used to extract RNA from bulk PBMCs, CD4 and CD8 fractions, and dextramer-positive and dextramer-negative fractions. The rearrangement joined TRBV6-4 to TRBJ2-6, with the D gene not clear enough to name. Sequenced material: PBMCs, taken roughly 5 days after the first yellow fever vaccination. This receptor was identified in a young man who received the YFV17D yellow fever vaccine. The nucleotide sequence reads TGTGCCAGCAGTGACTCTAACTCTGGGGCCAACGTCCTGACTTTC. Its translation is CASSDSNSGANVLTF.